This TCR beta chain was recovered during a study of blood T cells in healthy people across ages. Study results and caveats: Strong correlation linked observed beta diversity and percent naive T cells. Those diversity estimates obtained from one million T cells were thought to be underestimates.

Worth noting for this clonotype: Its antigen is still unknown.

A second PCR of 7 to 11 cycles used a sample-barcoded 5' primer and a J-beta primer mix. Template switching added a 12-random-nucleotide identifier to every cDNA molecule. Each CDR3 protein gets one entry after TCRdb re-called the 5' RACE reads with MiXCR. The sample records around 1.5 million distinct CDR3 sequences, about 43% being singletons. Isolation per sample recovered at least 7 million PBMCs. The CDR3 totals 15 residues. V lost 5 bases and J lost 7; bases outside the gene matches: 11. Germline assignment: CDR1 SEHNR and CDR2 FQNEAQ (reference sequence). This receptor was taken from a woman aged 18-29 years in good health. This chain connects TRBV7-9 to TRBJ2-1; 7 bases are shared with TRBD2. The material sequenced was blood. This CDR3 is CASSAGEGLKNEQFF. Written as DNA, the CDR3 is TGTGCCAGCAGCGCCGGGGAGGGCCTGAAAAATGAGCAGTTCTTC.